This T cell receptor beta chain was sequenced for a study of control samples from healthy donors and cancer patients. Assay: immunoSEQ multiplex PCR; the TCRdb copy retains only in-frame clones and omits some. The table lists around 18,000 clones, more than 70% of them singletons. The CDR3 sequence is 13 residues long. The germline V and J ends were trimmed by 2 bases and 4 bases, with 9 bases remaining between them. Looked up from germline, CDR1 is SGHDT and CDR2 is YYEEEE. Sequencing input: PBMCs. This TCR was sampled from a woman between 65 and 79 years old with colorectal cancer. This chain joins TRBV5-6 and TRBJ1-2, with D hard to call. CDR3 loop: CASSFRGGYGYTF. The CDR3 coding sequence is TGTGCCAGCAGCTTCCGCGGTGGCTATGGCTACACCTTC. Filled out from reference TRBV5-6 and TRBJ1-2, the complete variable domain reads DAGVTQSPTHLIKTRGQQVTLRCSPKSGHDTVSWYQQALGQGPQFIFQYYEEEERQRGNFPDRFSGHQFPNYSSELNVNALLLGDSALYLCASSFRGGYGYTFGSGTRLTVV.